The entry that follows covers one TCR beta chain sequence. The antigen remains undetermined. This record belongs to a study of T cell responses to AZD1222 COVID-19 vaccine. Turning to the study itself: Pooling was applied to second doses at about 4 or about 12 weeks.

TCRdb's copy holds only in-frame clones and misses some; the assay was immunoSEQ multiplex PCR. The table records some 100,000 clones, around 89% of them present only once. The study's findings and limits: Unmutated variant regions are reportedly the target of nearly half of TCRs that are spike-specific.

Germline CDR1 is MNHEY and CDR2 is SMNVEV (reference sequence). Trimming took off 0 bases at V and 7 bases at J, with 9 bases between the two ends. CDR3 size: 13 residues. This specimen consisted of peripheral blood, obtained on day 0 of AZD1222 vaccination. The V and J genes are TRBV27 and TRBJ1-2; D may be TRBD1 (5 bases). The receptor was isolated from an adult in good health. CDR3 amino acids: CASSLSGTFGYTF. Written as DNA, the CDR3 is TGTGCCAGCAGTTTATCAGGGACTTTTGGCTACACCTTC.